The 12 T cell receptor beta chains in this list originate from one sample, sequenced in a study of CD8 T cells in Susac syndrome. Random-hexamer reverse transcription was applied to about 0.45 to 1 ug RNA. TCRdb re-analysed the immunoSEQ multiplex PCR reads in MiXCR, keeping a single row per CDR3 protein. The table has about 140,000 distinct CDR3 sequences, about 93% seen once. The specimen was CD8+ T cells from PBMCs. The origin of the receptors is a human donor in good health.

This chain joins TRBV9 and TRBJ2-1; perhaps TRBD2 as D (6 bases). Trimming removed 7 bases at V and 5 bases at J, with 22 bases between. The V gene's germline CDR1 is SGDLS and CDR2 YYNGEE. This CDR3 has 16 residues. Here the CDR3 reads CASGLTSEGSDNEQFF. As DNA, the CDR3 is TGTGCCAGCGGACTTACCTCGGAGGGTTCCGACAATGAGCAGTTCTTC.

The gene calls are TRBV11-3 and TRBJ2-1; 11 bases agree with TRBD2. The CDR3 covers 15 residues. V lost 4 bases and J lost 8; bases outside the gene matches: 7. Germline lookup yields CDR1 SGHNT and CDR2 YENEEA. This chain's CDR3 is CASSSALAGEYEQFF. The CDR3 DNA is TGTGCCAGCAGCTCCGCACTAGCGGGAGAATATGAGCAGTTCTTC. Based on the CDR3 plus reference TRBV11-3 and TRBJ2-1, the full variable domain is EAGVVQSPRYKIIEKKQPVAFWCNPISGHNTLYWYLQNLGQGPELLIRYENEEAVDDSQLPKDRFSAERLKGVDSTLKIQPAELGDSAVYLCASSSALAGEYEQFFGPGTRLTVL.

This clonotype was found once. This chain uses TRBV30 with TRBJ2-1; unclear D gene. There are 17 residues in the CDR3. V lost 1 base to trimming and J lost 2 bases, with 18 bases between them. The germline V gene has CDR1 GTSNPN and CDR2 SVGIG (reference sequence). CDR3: CAWSAPEKRLTYNEQFF. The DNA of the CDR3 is TGTGCCTGGAGTGCACCCGAAAAGCGCCTCACCTACAATGAGCAGTTCTTC. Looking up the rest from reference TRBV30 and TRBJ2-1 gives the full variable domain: SQTIHQWPATLVQPVGSPLSLECTVEGTSNPNLYWYRQAAGRGLQLLFYSVGIGQISSEVPQNLSASRPQDRQFILSSKKLLLSDSGFYLCAWSAPEKRLTYNEQFFGPGTRLTVL.

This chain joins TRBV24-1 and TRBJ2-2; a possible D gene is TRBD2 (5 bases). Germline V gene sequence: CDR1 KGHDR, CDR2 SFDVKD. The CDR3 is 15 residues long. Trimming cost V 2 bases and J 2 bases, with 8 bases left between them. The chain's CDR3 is CATSDSWTNTGELFF. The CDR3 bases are TGTGCCACCAGTGATTCTTGGACTAACACCGGGGAGCTGTTTTTT.

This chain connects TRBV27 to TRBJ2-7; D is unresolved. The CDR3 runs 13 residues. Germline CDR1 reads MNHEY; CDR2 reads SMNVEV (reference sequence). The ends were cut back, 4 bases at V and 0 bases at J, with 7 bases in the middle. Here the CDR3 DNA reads TGTGCCAGCAGTTCCTCCCTCTCCTACGAGCAGTACTTC. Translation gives CASSSSLSYEQYF.

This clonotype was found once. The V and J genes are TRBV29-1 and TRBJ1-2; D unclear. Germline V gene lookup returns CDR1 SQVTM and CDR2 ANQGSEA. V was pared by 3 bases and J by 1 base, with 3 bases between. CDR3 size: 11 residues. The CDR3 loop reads CSVESNYGYTF. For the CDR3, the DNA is TGCAGCGTTGAGAGTAACTATGGCTACACCTTC. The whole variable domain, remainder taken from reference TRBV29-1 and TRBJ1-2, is SAVISQKPSRDICQRGTSLTIQCQVDSQVTMMFWYRQQPGQSLTLIATANQGSEATYESGFVIDKFPISRPNLTFSTLTVSNMSPEDSSIYLCSVESNYGYTFGSGTRLTVV.

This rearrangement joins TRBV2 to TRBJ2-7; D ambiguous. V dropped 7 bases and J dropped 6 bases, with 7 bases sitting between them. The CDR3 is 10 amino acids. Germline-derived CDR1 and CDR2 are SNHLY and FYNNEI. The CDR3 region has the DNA TGTGCCAGCAAAGAGCTCGAGCAGTACTTC. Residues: CASKELEQYF.

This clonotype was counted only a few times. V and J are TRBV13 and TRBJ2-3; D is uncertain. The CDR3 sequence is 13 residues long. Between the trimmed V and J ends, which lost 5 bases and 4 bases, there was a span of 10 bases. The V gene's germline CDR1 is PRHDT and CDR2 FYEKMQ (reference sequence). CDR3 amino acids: CASSPTRADTQYF. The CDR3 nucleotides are TGTGCCAGCAGCCCCACCCGGGCAGATACGCAGTATTTT.

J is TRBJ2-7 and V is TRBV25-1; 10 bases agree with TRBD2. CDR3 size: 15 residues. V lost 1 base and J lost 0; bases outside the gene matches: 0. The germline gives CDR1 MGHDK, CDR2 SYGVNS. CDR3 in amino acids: CASSESSGGSYEQYF. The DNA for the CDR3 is TGTGCCAGCAGTGAATCTAGCGGGGGCTCCTACGAGCAGTACTTC.

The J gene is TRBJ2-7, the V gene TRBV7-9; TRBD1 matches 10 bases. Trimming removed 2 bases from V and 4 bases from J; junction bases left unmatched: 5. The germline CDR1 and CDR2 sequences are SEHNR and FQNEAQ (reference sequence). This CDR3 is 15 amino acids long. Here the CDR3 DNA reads TGTGCCAGCAGCTTAAGGACAGGGGGTACGTACGAGCAGTACTTC. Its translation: CASSLRTGGTYEQYF.

The CDR3 sequence is CATTKWRGNNEQFF. DNA of the CDR3: TGTGCCACCACCAAATGGCGGGGTAACAATGAGCAGTTCTTC. The V and J genes are TRBV24-1 and TRBJ2-1, with D perhaps matching TRBD2 (6 bases). The CDR3 extends over 14 amino acids. V was pared by 8 bases and J by 5 bases, with 15 bases between. CDR1 and CDR2 from the germline V gene are KGHDR and SFDVKD.

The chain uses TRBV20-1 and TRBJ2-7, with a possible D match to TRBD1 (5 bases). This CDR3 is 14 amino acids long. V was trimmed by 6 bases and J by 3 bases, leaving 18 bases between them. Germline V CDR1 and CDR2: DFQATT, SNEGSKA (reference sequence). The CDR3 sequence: CSADGQSSLYEQYF. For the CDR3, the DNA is TGCAGTGCCGATGGACAAAGCTCCCTCTACGAGCAGTACTTC.